This TCR beta chain was recovered during a study of beta chain features in type 1 diabetes. General observations from the study: Small HLA sub-analyses could not settle whether HLA shapes TCRB rearrangement. Type 1 diabetes patients had moderately but significantly shorter TCRB CDR3s in all four CD4+ subsets. Type 1 diabetes patients had fewer VDJ junction insertions and more deletions.

This clone was seen only a few times. Its specificity is not known. Reverse transcribing all isolated RNA meant expressed TCRB transcripts were sequenced. TCRdb's copy holds only in-frame clones and misses some; the assay was immunoSEQ multiplex PCR. The repertoire holds hundreds of thousands of clones, more than 13% seen once, with roughly 0.04% in the top ten. After removal of 4 bases from V and 1 base from J, the junction contained 4 bases not matched to a gene. The CDR3 is made up of 14 amino acids. CDR1 and CDR2 (germline): GTSNPN, SVGIG (reference sequence). Material for sequencing was naive CD4+ T cells from blood. The receptor was derived from a man aged 18-30 years with type 1 diabetes. The V gene is TRBV30, the J gene TRBJ2-5; 9 bases align to TRBD1. CDR3 residues: CAWNDRGFQETQYF. CDR3 in DNA: TGTGCCTGGAATGACAGGGGGTTCCAAGAGACCCAGTACTTC.